These 7 T cell receptor beta chains came from one sample sequenced in a study of blood T cell repertoires in COVID-19 (TCRdb year 2020). Library creation used the immunoSEQ multiplex PCR assay. As stored in TCRdb, this immuneACCESS dataset retains in-frame rearrangements with V and J assigned. A fraction of the clones does not appear; measured against another copy, unresolved V genes explain less than half of the discrepancy, and the remainder lacks a known reason. This sample is represented by almost 350,000 clones; roughly 89% of them were singletons. The ten largest account for around 4% of the sample. Source material: peripheral blood. Source of these receptors: a woman in her sixties or seventies with COVID-19, enrolled during active disease.

The chain carries TRBV29-1 and TRBJ1-3, with D perhaps matching TRBD1 (6 bases). The CDR3 runs 13 residues. V dropped 6 bases and J dropped 2 bases, with 11 bases sitting between them. Germline values: CDR1 SQVTM, CDR2 ANQGSEA. The CDR3 DNA follows: TGCAGCGTCCCAGGGGCCCCTGGAAACACCATATATTTT. It yields the protein CSVPGAPGNTIYF.

DNA for the CDR3: TGTGCCAGTAGTATAGGTCTGATGAGATGGGACAGGGGTTCGCCAACTGAAGCTTTCTTT. Amino acid sequence: CASSIGLMRWDRGSPTEAFF. The gene calls are TRBV19 and TRBJ1-1; 10 bases line up with TRBD1. CDR1 is LNHDA, CDR2 SQIVND, per germline (reference sequence). This CDR3 spans 20 amino acids. V was pared by 1 base and J by 5 bases, with 19 bases of the junction left unmatched.

This chain joins TRBV2 and TRBJ1-6, with TRBD1 matching over 9 bases. J was trimmed by 7 bases and V by 1 base; bases with no gene match: 5. CDR3 size: 16 residues. From germline, CDR1 is SNHLY and CDR2 FYNNEI. CDR3 bases: TGTGCCAGCAGTGAAGGGGGACAGGGTATGAATTCACCCCTCCACTTT. Residues: CASSEGGQGMNSPLHF.

The chain joins TRBV30 to TRBJ1-3, with D uncertain. V was pared by 1 base and J by 2 bases, with 6 bases between. Germline V gene sequence: CDR1 GTSNPN, CDR2 SVGIG (reference sequence). The CDR3 runs to 13 residues. CDR3 DNA: TGTGCCTGGAGTGACATGACTGGAAACACCATATATTTT. Its translation is CAWSDMTGNTIYF. Combining the CDR3 with reference TRBV30 and TRBJ1-3 gives the whole variable domain SQTIHQWPATLVQPVGSPLSLECTVEGTSNPNLYWYRQAAGRGLQLLFYSVGIGQISSEVPQNLSASRPQDRQFILSSKKLLLSDSGFYLCAWSDMTGNTIYFGEGSWLTVV.

The J gene is TRBJ2-2, the V gene TRBV18; TRBD1 matches at 7 bases. Germline trimming cut 6 bases from V and 3 bases from J; bases unmatched to any gene: 4. The CDR3 runs to 14 residues. The V gene's germline CDR1 is KGHSH and CDR2 LQKENI. CDR3 DNA: TGTGCCAGCTCTCGACAGGGCGACACCGGGGAGCTGTTTTTT. Its translation: CASSRQGDTGELFF.

This clone was seen only a few times. The V gene is TRBV19, the J gene TRBJ2-2; tentatively, D is TRBD2 (6 bases). The germline CDR1 and CDR2 sequences are LNHDA and SQIVND (reference sequence). The ends were cut back, 4 bases at V and 5 bases at J, with 14 bases in the middle. This CDR3 region has 15 residues. The CDR3 nucleotides are TGTGCCAGTAGTACCGCGGGACTCAAAACCGGGGAGCTGTTTTTT. It specifies CASSTAGLKTGELFF.

CDR3 sequence reads: CASSLPGSGSGNTIYF. CDR3 in DNA: TGTGCCAGCAGCTTGCCGGGGTCGGGTTCTGGAAACACCATATATTTT. This chain links TRBV5-4 with TRBJ1-3; D unclear. CDR1 and CDR2 (germline): SGHNT, YYREEE (reference sequence). The ends were cut back, 1 base at V and 1 base at J, with 12 bases in the middle. CDR3 length: 16 amino acids.